This T cell receptor (beta chain) was recorded in a study of OX40 agonist ivuxolimab in advanced cancers. Looking at the study overall: All patients had ivuxolimab intravenously every 2 weeks at 0.01 to 10 mg/kg.

Clones were read by immunoSEQ multiplex PCR, and TCRdb kept only the in-frame ones, dropping some. The sample includes 60,000 to 90,000 clones, more than 75% seen only once; the top ten take 0.35% to 0.45%. After removal of 1 base from V and 8 bases from J, the junction contained 7 bases not matched to a gene. The CDR3 runs 14 residues. Germline V gene lookup returns CDR1 GTSNPN and CDR2 SVGIG (reference sequence). The source was CD4+ or CD8+ T cells sorted from blood, collected in a trial of the OX40 agonist ivuxolimab. The sequence was collected from an adult with an advanced solid tumor such as melanoma, head and neck, liver or kidney cancer. The chain links TRBV30 to TRBJ2-3; TRBD2 matches at 9 bases. The CDR3 nucleotides are TGTGCCTGGAGTGAGGGGACAGCGGGGGGTACGCAGTATTTT. Protein product: CAWSEGTAGGTQYF. Looking up the rest from reference TRBV30 and TRBJ2-3 gives the full variable domain: SQTIHQWPATLVQPVGSPLSLECTVEGTSNPNLYWYRQAAGRGLQLLFYSVGIGQISSEVPQNLSASRPQDRQFILSSKKLLLSDSGFYLCAWSEGTAGGTQYFGPGTRLTVL.